These T cell receptor beta chains were read from a single sample in a study of shared clonotypes between healthy human individuals. Repertoires were generated with immunoSEQ multiplex PCR, while TCRdb's copy carries only in-frame clones and drops some. The sample yields 2 million to 3 million clones, over 85% seen once. Sample: naive CD4+ T cells from PBMCs. The receptors were sampled from a man aged 18 to 30 in good health. Some clones in this sample may be carry-over from other donors' samples. Both conserved end residues are part of each CDR3. Fields, in order: V gene, clone size, J gene, CDR3 length, D gene, CDR3 protein, CDR3 DNA. The D gene is left open where the match is weak. The size of a clone is reported for some rows only, either as once, few or many, or as a class for expanded clones.

>TRBV11-2|.|TRBJ1-2|15|TRBD1
CASSLRTGGPYGYTF
TGTGCCAGCAGCCTCAGGACAGGGGGTCCCTATGGCTACACCTTC
>TRBV14|.|TRBJ2-1|19|TRBD2
CASSQDWSSGERSYNEQFF
TGTGCCAGCAGCCAAGATTGGAGTAGCGGGGAACGCTCCTACAATGAGCAGTTCTTC
>TRBV28|.|TRBJ2-5|15|TRBD1
CASSSPWTGHETQYF
TGTGCCAGCAGTTCACCCTGGACAGGGCATGAGACCCAGTACTTC
>TRBV13|.|TRBJ2-7|15|.
CASSEGRPEVYEQYF
TGTGCCAGCAGCGAAGGTCGGCCGGAGGTCTACGAGCAGTACTTC
>TRBV6-5|once|TRBJ2-7|15|.
CASSYSPTPPYEQYF
TGTGCCAGCAGTTACTCACCTACCCCCCCCTACGAGCAGTACTTC
>TRBV9|.|TRBJ2-5|13|.
CASGSRASETQYF
TGTGCCAGCGGGAGCCGGGCGAGTGAGACCCAGTACTTC
>TRBV14|once|TRBJ2-3|18|TRBD2
CASSQDRGRLAGTDTQYF
TGTGCCAGCAGCCAAGATCGAGGGCGACTAGCGGGCACAGATACGCAGTATTTT
>TRBV5-4|few|TRBJ1-1|12|.
CASSLFPRQVIF
TGTGCCAGCAGCTTGTTCCCCCGACAGGTGATCTTT
>TRBV18|.|TRBJ1-5|15|.
CASSPPGAGLQPQHF
TGTGCCAGCTCACCACCTGGGGCAGGGCTTCAGCCCCAGCATTTT
>TRBV25-1|.|TRBJ2-7|15|.
CASSRPYSGVYEQYF
TGTGCCAGCAGCCGACCGTATAGCGGAGTCTACGAGCAGTACTTC
>TRBV7-9|.|TRBJ1-2|15|TRBD1
CASSLADRPPPQDTF
TGTGCCAGCAGCTTAGCGGACAGGCCTCCCCCTCAGGACACCTTC
>TRBV6-5|few|TRBJ1-1|12|TRBD1
CASSRQGAEAFF
TGTGCCAGCAGCCGACAGGGGGCTGAAGCTTTCTTT
>TRBV2|.|TRBJ2-3|15|TRBD2
CASSVEAGMIDTQYF
TGTGCCAGCAGTGTAGAAGCGGGAATGATAGATACGCAGTATTTT
>TRBV30|.|TRBJ2-5|12|.
CAWSIGLGTQYF
TGTGCCTGGAGTATAGGGCTCGGGACCCAGTACTTC
>TRBV5-1|.|TRBJ1-3|14|.
CASSNTSSGNTIYF
TGCGCCAGCAGCAACACAAGCTCTGGAAACACCATATATTTT
>TRBV5-1|.|TRBJ2-5|14|.
CASRFNTLQETQYF
TGCGCCAGCAGGTTTAATACGCTTCAAGAGACCCAGTACTTC
>TRBV28|.|TRBJ2-2|13|.
CASTSGNTGELFF
TGTGCCAGCACCTCAGGGAACACCGGGGAGCTGTTTTTT
>TRBV11-2|few|TRBJ2-7|14|TRBD1
CASSLARGPFEQYF
TGTGCCAGCAGCTTAGCCAGGGGGCCATTCGAGCAGTACTTC
>TRBV4-1|.|TRBJ2-7|13|.
CASSQVPSYEQYF
TGCGCCAGCAGCCAGGTCCCCTCCTACGAGCAGTACTTC
>TRBV12-5|.|TRBJ1-2|14|TRBD1
CASGYGQGSSGYTF
TGTGCTAGTGGCTATGGACAGGGTAGTTCTGGCTATACCTTC
>TRBV25-1|.|TRBJ2-7|17|TRBD2
CASSDRHWTSGNYEQYF
TGTGCCAGCAGTGATCGCCACTGGACTAGCGGAAACTACGAGCAGTACTTC
>TRBV9|.|TRBJ1-3|17|.
CASSVGGGLGSGNTIYF
TGTGCCAGCAGCGTAGGAGGGGGGCTAGGCTCTGGAAACACCATATATTTT
>TRBV7-9|few|TRBJ1-2|18|.
CASSSASLPGRSYYGYTF
TGTGCCAGCAGCTCAGCAAGCCTACCGGGACGGTCGTACTATGGCTACACCTTC
>TRBV2|.|TRBJ2-1|18|TRBD2
CASSEAVPASGRANEQFF
TGTGCCAGCAGTGAAGCCGTTCCGGCTAGCGGGAGGGCGAATGAGCAGTTCTTC
>TRBV7-3|.|TRBJ1-1|14|TRBD1
CASRNRGLNTEAFF
TGTGCCAGCAGGAACAGGGGGCTGAACACTGAAGCTTTCTTT
>TRBV28|.|TRBJ1-4|16|.
CASSSPGGATNEKLFF
TGTGCCAGCAGCTCCCCCGGGGGGGCCACTAATGAAAAACTGTTTTTT
>TRBV19|.|TRBJ2-2|15|TRBD1
CATTPDRGYTGELFF
TGTGCCACTACCCCAGACAGGGGATACACCGGGGAGCTGTTTTTT
>TRBV21-1|.|TRBJ1-1|14|.
CASSREDAGTEAFF
TGTGCCAGCAGCAGGGAGGACGCAGGCACTGAAGCTTTCTTT
>TRBV5-4|.|TRBJ2-2|15|.
CASSPDNANTGELFF
TGTGCCAGCAGCCCCGACAACGCGAACACCGGGGAGCTGTTTTTT
>TRBV7-2|.|TRBJ2-1|14|.
CASSAMGAEAEQFF
TGTGCCAGCAGCGCAATGGGGGCCGAGGCTGAGCAGTTCTTC
>TRBV18|.|TRBJ2-5|15|TRBD1
CASSQQGLGGETQYF
TGTGCCAGCTCGCAACAGGGGCTAGGGGGAGAGACCCAGTACTTC
>TRBV19|.|TRBJ1-2|13|TRBD1
CASRGQGTSGYTF
TGTGCCAGTAGGGGACAGGGGACTTCTGGCTACACCTTC
>TRBV9|.|TRBJ2-1|17|TRBD1
CASSATDRANLYNEQFF
TGTGCCAGCAGCGCGACGGACAGGGCAAACCTCTACAATGAGCAGTTCTTC
>TRBV19|.|TRBJ2-7|15|.
CASSTGTLASYEQYF
TGTGCCAGTAGTACCGGGACCCTTGCTTCCTACGAGCAGTACTTC
>TRBV30|.|TRBJ2-2|14|.
CAWSVGPNTGELFF
TGTGCCTGGAGTGTGGGGCCCAACACCGGGGAGCTGTTTTTT
>TRBV19|.|TRBJ1-5|15|.
CASSIPGLTGLVLHF
TGTGCCAGTAGTATACCGGGACTAACCGGCCTAGTACTGCATTTT
>TRBV4-1|.|TRBJ2-1|17|TRBD2
CASSEFWTSGSSNEQFF
TGCGCCAGCAGTGAATTTTGGACTAGCGGGAGCTCAAATGAGCAGTTCTTC
>TRBV6-6|few|TRBJ2-1|13|.
CATELAEYNEQFF
TGTGCCACCGAACTAGCCGAATACAATGAGCAGTTCTTC
>TRBV9|.|TRBJ2-7|18|.
CASSVEGVGLASGDEQYF
TGTGCCAGCAGCGTAGAGGGGGTTGGCCTAGCGTCAGGGGACGAGCAGTACTTC
>TRBV30|.|TRBJ1-5|15|.
CAWSPLTGEGQPQHF
TGTGCCTGGAGTCCCCTGACGGGAGAAGGTCAGCCCCAGCATTTT
>TRBV6-5|.|TRBJ2-7|14|TRBD1
CASTRGQGSYEQYF
TGTGCCAGCACCAGAGGACAGGGATCCTACGAGCAGTACTTC
>TRBV7-3|.|TRBJ2-1|14|TRBD2
CASSFTSERGEQFF
TGTGCCAGCAGCTTTACATCAGAGCGGGGTGAGCAGTTCTTC
>TRBV7-2|.|TRBJ1-2|13|.
CASRIGEYYGYTF
TGTGCCAGCAGAATAGGGGAGTACTATGGCTACACCTTC
>TRBV6-5|.|TRBJ2-2|14|TRBD1
CASSYNRGPGELFF
TGTGCCAGCAGTTACAACAGGGGCCCCGGGGAGCTGTTTTTT
>TRBV27|once|TRBJ2-3|15|TRBD2
CASRLGLAATDTQYF
TGTGCCAGCAGACTGGGACTAGCGGCCACAGATACGCAGTATTTT